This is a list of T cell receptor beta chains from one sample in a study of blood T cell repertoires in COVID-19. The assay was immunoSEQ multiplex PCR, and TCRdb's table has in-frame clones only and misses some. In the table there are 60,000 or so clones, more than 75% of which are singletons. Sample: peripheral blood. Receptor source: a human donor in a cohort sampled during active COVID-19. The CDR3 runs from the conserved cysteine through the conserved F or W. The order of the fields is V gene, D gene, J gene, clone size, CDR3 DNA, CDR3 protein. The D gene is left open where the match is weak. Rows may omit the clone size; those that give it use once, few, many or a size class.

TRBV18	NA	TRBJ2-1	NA	TGTGCCAGCTCGCGGGCGTCCTACAATGAGCAGTTCTTC	CASSRASYNEQFF
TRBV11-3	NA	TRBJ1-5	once	TGTGCCAGCAGCCTTTACAAGCCCCAGCATTTT	CASSLYKPQHF
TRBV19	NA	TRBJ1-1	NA	TGTGCCAGTAGTACCTACCGGTGGGGCAACCAGAACACTGAAGCTTTCTTT	CASSTYRWGNQNTEAFF
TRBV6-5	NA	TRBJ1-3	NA	TGTGCCAGCACCCCCGGTCCCTCGGGAGGAAACACCATATATTTT	CASTPGPSGGNTIYF
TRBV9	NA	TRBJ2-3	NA	TGTGCCAGCAGCGGCGGTGGGGGGGGCGGGAATACGCAGTATTTT	CASSGGGGGGNTQYF
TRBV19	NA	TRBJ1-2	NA	TGTGCCAGTAGTAAAGGGGAAGTATCTGGTGGCTACACCTTC	CASSKGEVSGGYTF
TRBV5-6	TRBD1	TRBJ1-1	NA	TGTGCCAGCAGCTTCTTGGGACAGCAAAACACTGAAGCTTTCTTT	CASSFLGQQNTEAFF
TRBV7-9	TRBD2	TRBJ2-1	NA	TGTGCCAGCAGCTTAGGTTTAGGGACTAACACTAATGAGCAGTTCTTC	CASSLGLGTNTNEQFF
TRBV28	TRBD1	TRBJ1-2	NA	TGTGCCAGCAGTTTACTTGACAGGGATTTTCGCTATGGCTACACCTTC	CASSLLDRDFRYGYTF
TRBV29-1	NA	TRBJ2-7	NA	TGCAGCGTTGCGCGGGTAGAGGGGGCCTACGAGCAGTACTTC	CSVARVEGAYEQYF
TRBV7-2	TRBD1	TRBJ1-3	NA	TGTGCCAGCAGCCCGCGTCCCGGGACAGGGGGAAACACCATATATTTT	CASSPRPGTGGNTIYF
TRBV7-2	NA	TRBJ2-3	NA	TGTGCCAGCAGCTTAAGGAGCGTAGGCACAGATACGCAGTATTTT	CASSLRSVGTDTQYF
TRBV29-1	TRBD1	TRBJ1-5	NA	TGCAGCGCCTCAACAGGGGCCCAGGGTCAGCCCCAGCATTTT	CSASTGAQGQPQHF
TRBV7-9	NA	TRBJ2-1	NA	TGTGCCAGCAGCTTGGGGAGCTCCTACAATGAGCAGTTCTTC	CASSLGSSYNEQFF
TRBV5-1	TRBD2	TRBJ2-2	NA	TGCGCCAGCAGCTTGGTAGCGGGGGGCGGCAACACCGGGGAGCTGTTTTTT	CASSLVAGGGNTGELFF
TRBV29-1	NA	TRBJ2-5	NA	TGCAGCGGGCTGCGGGAACCTGAGACCCAGTACTTC	CSGLREPETQYF
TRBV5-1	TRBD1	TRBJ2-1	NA	TGCGCCAGCAGCTTTGGGGACAGGTTTGACAATGAGCAGTTCTTC	CASSFGDRFDNEQFF
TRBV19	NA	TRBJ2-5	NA	TGCGCCAGTAGTATTCCAGGAGGGCTGAGGTACCAAGAGACCCAGTACTTC	CASSIPGGLRYQETQYF
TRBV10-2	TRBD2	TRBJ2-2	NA	TGCGCCAGCAGTGAGTGGAGGCGGGGGGCCAGGGCCGGGGAGCTGTTTTTT	CASSEWRRGARAGELFF
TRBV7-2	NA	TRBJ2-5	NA	TGTGCCAGCACCTTGAGGGGGAAAGGGAGAGTGGAGACCCAGTACTTC	CASTLRGKGRVETQYF
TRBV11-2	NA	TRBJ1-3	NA	TGTGCCAGCAGCTTAGCTCCAGGGTCATTGGTCATATATTTT	CASSLAPGSLVIYF
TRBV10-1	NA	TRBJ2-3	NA	TGCGCCAGCAGTGAGGGGGGGGCGGGTGCAGATACGCAGTATTTT	CASSEGGAGADTQYF
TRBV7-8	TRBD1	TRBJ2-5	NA	TGTGCCAGCAGCTTAGCCGGACAGGCAAAGACCCAGTACTTC	CASSLAGQAKTQYF
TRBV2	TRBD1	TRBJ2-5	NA	TGTGCCAGCAAGGACAGGAGCAGGCAAGAGACCCAGTACTTC	CASKDRSRQETQYF
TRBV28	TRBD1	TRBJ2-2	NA	TGTGCCAGCAGTCCCACAGGGACAGGGAACACCGGGGAGCTGTTTTTT	CASSPTGTGNTGELFF
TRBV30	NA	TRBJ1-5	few	TGTGCCTGGACAGGTGGGCTGGGCAATCAGCCCCAGCATTTT	CAWTGGLGNQPQHF
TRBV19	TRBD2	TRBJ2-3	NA	TGTGCCAGTAGCGGGACTAGCGGGGGTTCTAGCACAGATACGCAGTATTTT	CASSGTSGGSSTDTQYF
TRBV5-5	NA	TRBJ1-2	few	TGTGCCAGCAGCTTGGCCAAAGGGGACTATGGCTACACCTTC	CASSLAKGDYGYTF
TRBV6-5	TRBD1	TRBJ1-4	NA	TGTGCCAGCAATAGACAGGGAGTTAATGAAAAACTGTTTTTT	CASNRQGVNEKLFF
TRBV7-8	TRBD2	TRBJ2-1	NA	TGTGCCAGCAGCTTAGCAGGCGGGGGACGGTACAATGAGCAGTTCTTC	CASSLAGGGRYNEQFF
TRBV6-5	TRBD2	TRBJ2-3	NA	TGTGCCAGCAGTTACTCGGCGACCGGGACTACTACGCAGTATTTT	CASSYSATGTTTQYF
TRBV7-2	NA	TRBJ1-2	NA	TGTGCCAGCAGCTTGAACAGCATCAATGGCTACACCTTC	CASSLNSINGYTF
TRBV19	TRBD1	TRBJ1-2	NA	TGTGCCAGTAGCAATCCGGGGCAGGGGGCTAGGGGCTACACCTTC	CASSNPGQGARGYTF
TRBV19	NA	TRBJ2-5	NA	TGTGCCAGTAGTTCCGACAGCGGGTACGAGACCCAGTACTTC	CASSSDSGYETQYF
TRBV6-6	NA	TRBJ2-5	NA	TGTGCCAGCAGTAAGGACAGCCCTCAAGAGACCCAGTACTTC	CASSKDSPQETQYF
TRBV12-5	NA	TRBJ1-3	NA	TGTGCTAGTGGTCCGGGACAACTCTCTGGAAACACCATATATTTT	CASGPGQLSGNTIYF
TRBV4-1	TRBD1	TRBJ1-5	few	TGCGCCAGCAGTCGACAGGGGCTCAATCAGCCCCAGCATTTT	CASSRQGLNQPQHF
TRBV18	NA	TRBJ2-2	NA	TGTGCCAGCTCACCAACCAGGGCCGGGGAGCTGTTTTTT	CASSPTRAGELFF
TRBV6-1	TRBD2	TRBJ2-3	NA	TGTGCCAGCAGTGACGTACTAGCGACCCGCACAGATACGCAGTATTTT	CASSDVLATRTDTQYF
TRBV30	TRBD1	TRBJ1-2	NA	TGTGCCTGGAGTGACCGGGGACAGGGAAACTATGGCTACACCTTC	CAWSDRGQGNYGYTF
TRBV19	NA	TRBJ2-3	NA	TGTGCCAGTAGGCTTCCCCTAGGGGCTAGCACAGATACGCAGTATTTT	CASRLPLGASTDTQYF
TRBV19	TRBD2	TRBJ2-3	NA	TGTGCCAGTAGTAGTGGTGACTGGGGGGGGGATACGCAGTATTTT	CASSSGDWGGDTQYF
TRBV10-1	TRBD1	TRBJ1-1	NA	TGCGCCAGCAGGAGGGACAGGGATCAAACTGAAGCTTTCTTT	CASRRDRDQTEAFF
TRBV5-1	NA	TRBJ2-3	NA	TGCGCCAGCAGCTTCCGGACAGGCACAGATACGCAGTATTTT	CASSFRTGTDTQYF
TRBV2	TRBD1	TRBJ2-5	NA	TGTGCCAGCTCTCAGGCCGGGACAGGCTACTTC	CASSQAGTGYF
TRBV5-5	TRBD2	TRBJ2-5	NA	TGTGCCAGCAGGGGGAGGACCGGGAGGGGAGAGACCCAGTACTTC	CASRGRTGRGETQYF
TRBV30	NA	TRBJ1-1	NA	TGTGCCTGGAGTCGGGAGGTCACTGAAGCTTTCTTT	CAWSREVTEAFF
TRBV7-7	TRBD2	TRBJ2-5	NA	TGTGCCAGCAGCCCCAGGGGACTAGCGGGGGCCCAAACCCAAGAGACCCAGTACTTC	CASSPRGLAGAQTQETQYF